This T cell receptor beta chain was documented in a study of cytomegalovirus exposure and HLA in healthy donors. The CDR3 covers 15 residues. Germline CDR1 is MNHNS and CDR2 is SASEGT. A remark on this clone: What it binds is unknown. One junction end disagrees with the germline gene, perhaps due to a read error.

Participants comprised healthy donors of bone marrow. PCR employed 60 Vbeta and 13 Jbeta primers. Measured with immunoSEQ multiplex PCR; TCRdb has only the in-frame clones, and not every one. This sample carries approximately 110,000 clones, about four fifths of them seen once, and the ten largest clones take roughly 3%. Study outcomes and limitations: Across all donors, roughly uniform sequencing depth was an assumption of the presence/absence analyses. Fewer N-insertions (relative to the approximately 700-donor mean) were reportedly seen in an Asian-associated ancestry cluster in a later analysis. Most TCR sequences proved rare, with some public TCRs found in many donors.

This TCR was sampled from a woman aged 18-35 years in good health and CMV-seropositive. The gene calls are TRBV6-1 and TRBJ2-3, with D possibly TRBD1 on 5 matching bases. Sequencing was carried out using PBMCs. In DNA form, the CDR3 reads TGTGCCAGCAGTGAAAGGGAACGAAGCACAGGTACGCAGTATTTT. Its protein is CASSERERSTGTQYF.